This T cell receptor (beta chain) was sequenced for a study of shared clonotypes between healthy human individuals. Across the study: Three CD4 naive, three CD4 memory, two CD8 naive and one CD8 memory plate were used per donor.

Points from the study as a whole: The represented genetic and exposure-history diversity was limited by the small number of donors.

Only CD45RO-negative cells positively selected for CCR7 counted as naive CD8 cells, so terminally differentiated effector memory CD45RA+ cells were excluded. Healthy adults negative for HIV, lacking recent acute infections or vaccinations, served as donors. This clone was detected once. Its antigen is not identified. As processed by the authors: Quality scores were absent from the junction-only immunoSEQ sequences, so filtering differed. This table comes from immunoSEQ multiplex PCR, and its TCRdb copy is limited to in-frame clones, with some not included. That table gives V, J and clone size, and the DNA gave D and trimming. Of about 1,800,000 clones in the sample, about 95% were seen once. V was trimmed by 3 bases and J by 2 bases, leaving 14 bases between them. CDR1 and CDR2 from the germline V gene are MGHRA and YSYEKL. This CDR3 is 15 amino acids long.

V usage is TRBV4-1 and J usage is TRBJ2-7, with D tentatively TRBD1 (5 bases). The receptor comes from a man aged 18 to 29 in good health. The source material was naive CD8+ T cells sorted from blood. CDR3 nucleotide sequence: TGCGCCAGCAGCCATTCGCAGGGAAGCCCCTACGAGCAGTACTTC. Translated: CASSHSQGSPYEQYF.